One sample yielded the 4 T cell receptor beta chains listed below, sequenced in a study of response to subunit inactivated influenza vaccine. TCRdb re-called the RT-PCR reads through MiXCR, storing one row per CDR3 protein. This sample has 200,000 to 250,000 distinct CDR3 sequences, with less than 15% found just once. The sample consisted of non-naive T cells sorted from PBMCs, taken 14 to 15 days before vaccination. All receptors derive from a man aged 50-59 years who received an inactivated influenza vaccine.

This clonotype was counted ten times or more. This CDR3 reads CAISGTGGSASEQYF. The CDR3 nucleotides are TGTGCCATCAGTGGGACAGGGGGCAGCGCCTCCGAGCAGTACTTC. V is TRBV10-3 and J is TRBJ2-7, with TRBD1 matching over 11 bases. V was clipped by 4 bases and J by 6 bases; unmatched bases: 8. This CDR3 has 15 amino acids. Germline V lookup: CDR1 ENHRY, CDR2 SYGVKD.

A few counts support this clonotype. J is TRBJ2-3 and V is TRBV12-3 or TRBV12-4; 8 bases are shared with TRBD2. The CDR3 runs to 15 residues. Unmatched junction bases numbered 4, after V lost 5 bases and J lost 0 bases. CDR3 coding DNA: TGTGCCAGCAGTACTAGCGGACGAAGCACAGATACGCAGTATTTT. It translates to CASSTSGRSTDTQYF.

The chain is built from TRBV10-3 and TRBJ2-5; D not resolved. The V end was cut by 6 bases, the J end by 2 bases, with 10 bases between. CDR3 length equals 13 residues. Per the germline V gene, CDR1 is ENHRY and CDR2 is SYGVKD. This CDR3 reads CAIRATGQETQYF. The CDR3 nucleotides are TGTGCCATCAGGGCGACGGGTCAAGAGACCCAGTACTTC.

The rearrangement uses TRBV28 and TRBJ2-6, with a tentative D call TRBD1 (6 bases). The CDR3 covers 15 residues. Germline V gene sequence: CDR1 MDHEN, CDR2 SYDVKM. The V end lost 11 bases, the J end lost 0 bases, and 14 bases lay between the germline ends. The CDR3 loop is CAVRDTLSGANVLTF. The CDR3 coding sequence is TGTGCCGTCCGGGACACCCTCTCTGGGGCCAACGTCCTGACTTTC. Filled out from reference TRBV28 and TRBJ2-6, the complete variable domain reads DVKVTQSSRYLVKRTGEKVFLECVQDMDHENMFWYRQDPGLGLRLIYFSYDVKMKEKGDIPEGYSVSREKKERFSLILESASTNQTSMYLCAVRDTLSGANVLTFGAGSRLTVL.